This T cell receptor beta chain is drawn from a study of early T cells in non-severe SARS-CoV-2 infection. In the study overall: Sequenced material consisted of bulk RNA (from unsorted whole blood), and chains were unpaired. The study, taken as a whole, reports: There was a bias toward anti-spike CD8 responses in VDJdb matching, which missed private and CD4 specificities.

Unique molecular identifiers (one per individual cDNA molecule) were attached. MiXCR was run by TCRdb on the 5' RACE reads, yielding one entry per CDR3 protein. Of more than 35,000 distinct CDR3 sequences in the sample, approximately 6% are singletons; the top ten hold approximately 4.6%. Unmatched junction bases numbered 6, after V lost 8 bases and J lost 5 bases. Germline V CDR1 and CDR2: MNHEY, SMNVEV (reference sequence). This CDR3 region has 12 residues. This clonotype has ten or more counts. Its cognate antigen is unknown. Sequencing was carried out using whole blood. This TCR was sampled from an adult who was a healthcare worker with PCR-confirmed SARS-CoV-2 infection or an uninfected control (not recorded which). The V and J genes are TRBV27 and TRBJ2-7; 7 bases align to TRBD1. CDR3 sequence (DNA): TGTGCCAGCCAGGGACAGTCCCACGAGCAGTACTTC. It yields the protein CASQGQSHEQYF.